This T cell receptor beta chain originates from a study of T cell responses to AZD1222 COVID-19 vaccine (dated by TCRdb to about 2021). With respect to the entire study: AZD1222 recipients with second doses at about 4 weeks or about 12 weeks were pooled, because spike-specific TCR depth and breadth did not differ between schedules. A total of 230 to 250 trial participants underwent TCR sequencing, of whom some 210 received two doses of AZD1222 and some 26 received two doses of the MenACWY control vaccine. Trial participants were enrolled into age subgroups of 18-55, 56-69 and 70-plus years, which contained roughly 140, 27 and 60 TCR-sequenced participants, respectively.

The CDR3, from cysteine to phenylalanine, totals 15 residues. Just the 45-base CDR3 DNA is kept, in frame starting at base 1. The germline V gene sets CDR1 to MDHEN and CDR2 to SYDVKM. The V end loses 5 bases and the J end loses 14 bases, and a stretch of 22 bases separates them. The meaning of the sample's time point label: baseline before first vaccination. Vaccinee samples were obtained from the UK trials COV001 and COV002, which included a single-blind randomized controlled phase 2/3 trial of AZD1222 (ChAdOx1 nCoV-19) in healthy adults. For TCRbeta chain sequencing, PBMC samples from trial participants were taken at day 0 and at day 28 after the second dose. On this clone itself: This clone's antigen is unknown. Base qualities are not recorded, but no much larger clone differs from it by a single base.

Paper-wide results and their limitations: Nearly half of unique spike-specific TCRs reportedly recognized epitopes outside regions mutated in the B.1.351 and B.1.1.7 variants. After two AZD1222 doses, spike-specific TCR breadth and depth were significantly higher than at day 0 and than in MenACWY recipients. The 56-69-year group was small, and its depth increase did not reach significance, likely because of low power. Conclusions about previously exposed vaccinees were limited because only five to seven AZD1222 recipients were SARS-CoV-2 seropositive at baseline. CD4 TCRs associated with the vaccine covered the entire spike protein, and the dominant responses were in regions 160-218 and 743-854. Because no day 14 peak-response samples were available, repertoires were characterized only after the peak T cell response. Participants were mostly white British and included more females than males, and it was suggested by the authors that clonal diversity may have been underestimated.

The CDR3 regions of human TCRbeta chains were analyzed by immunosequencing. The authors' analysis ran thus. Repertoire TCRs were checked for matches against a reference library of SARS-CoV-2-specific TCRs that had been generated using the MIRA antigen-specificity platform. Breadth was defined as the fraction of unique TCRs that were SARS-CoV-2-associated. Depth was defined as the fraction of total T cells that were SARS-CoV-2-associated. Using the MIRA data, each spike-specific TCR was mapped to the spike region that the TCR reacts to and placed in a CD4 or CD8 class. Log10-transformed breadth and depth values were compared by one-way ANOVA with Sidak's multiple comparisons tests. The clones in this table, taken by TCRdb from immuneACCESS, are in-frame only. Not every clone is retained; where verified, under half of the shortfall comes from an unresolved V gene, and the cause of the rest is unknown. V, J and clone size derive from that table, while D and trimming were established from the DNA sequence. The sample yields 250,000 or so clones; 80% to 95% were counted once. The ten top clones hold 0.55% of the sample.

The clonotype was recovered from an adult in good health. The V and J segments used are TRBV28 and TRBJ1-6, and TRBD1 may be the D gene, going by 6 matching bases. Sequencing was performed on peripheral blood, taken on day 0 of AZD1222 vaccination. The CDR3 amino acid sequence is: CASSTRGRVNLTLHF. The DNA sequence is TGTGCCAGCAGTACCCGGGGGCGCGTGAATTTGACCCTCCACTTT.